The 10 T cell receptor beta chains below were found in one sample sequenced in a study of STAT5B mutations in CD4+ large granular lymphocyte leukemia. Produced via immunoSEQ multiplex PCR; TCRdb's table is partial and in-frame only. Seen here are around 23,000 clones, around three quarters observed once, and the top ten hold 0.4% to 0.45%. The sequencing input was CD4+ T cells from blood buffy coats. The receptor set was obtained from a human donor in good health.

The chain employs TRBV2 and TRBJ2-2; D may be TRBD1 or TRBD2 (5 bases each). The V end was cut by 7 bases, the J end by 0 bases, with 15 bases between. CDR3 size: 16 residues. Germline loops: CDR1 SNHLY, CDR2 FYNNEI. The CDR3 loop is CASMNRDPANTGELFF. CDR3 nucleotides: TGTGCCAGCATGAACCGGGACCCTGCGAACACCGGGGAGCTGTTTTTT. The whole variable domain, filled in from reference TRBV2 and TRBJ2-2, reads EPEVTQTPSHQVTQMGQEVILRCVPISNHLYFYWYRQILGQKVEFLVSFYNNEISEKSEIFDDQFSVERPDGSNFTLKIRSTKLEDSAMYFCASMNRDPANTGELFFGEGSRLTVL.

V usage is TRBV5-4 and J usage is TRBJ2-1; 7 bases agree with TRBD2. Germline trimming cut 3 bases from V and 7 bases from J; bases unmatched to any gene: 10. CDR1 SGHNT and CDR2 YYREEE come from the germline V gene (reference sequence). The CDR3 extends over 15 amino acids. CDR3 loop: CASSSQRDGGNEQFF. The CDR3 DNA sequence: TGTGCCAGCAGCTCCCAGCGGGATGGGGGGAATGAGCAGTTCTTC.

This chain uses TRBV5-6 with TRBJ2-1, with TRBD1 matching over 7 bases. V lost 2 bases and J lost 8; bases outside the gene matches: 4. From germline, CDR1 is SGHDT and CDR2 YYEEEE. The CDR3 is made up of 13 amino acids. In nucleotides, the CDR3 is TGTGCCAGCAGCTTACCAGGGGGTGATGAGCAGTTCTTC. Translating it yields CASSLPGGDEQFF.

This chain joins TRBV5-6 and TRBJ2-7; D ambiguous. V lost 0 bases and J 3 bases, leaving 13 bases between the germline ends. The CDR3 has 15 residues. In germline, CDR1 is SGHDT, CDR2 YYEEEE. CDR3 nucleotide sequence: TGTGCCAGCAGCTTGGCCCAGGCCGATAACTACGAGCAGTACTTC. It is translated as CASSLAQADNYEQYF.

The chain couples TRBV27 to TRBJ2-5; tentative D call: TRBD1 (6 bases). The end of the DNA aligns better with TRBJ2-7, so the J call may be wrong. This CDR3 spans 15 amino acids. Germline values: CDR1 MNHEY, CDR2 SMNVEV (reference sequence). The DNA for the CDR3 is TGTGCCAGCAGTTTGCGTCTGGGCAGGGGCTACGAGCAGTACTTC. Its protein is CASSLRLGRGYEQYF.

The rearrangement links TRBV7-2 to TRBJ1-1; TRBD1 might be the D (6 bases). V gave up 6 bases and J gave up 2 bases, with 13 bases separating them. CDR3 length: 14 residues. From germline, CDR1 is SGHTA and CDR2 FQGNSA. The CDR3 sequence is CASSTDRRNTEAFF. For the CDR3, the DNA is TGTGCCAGCAGTACGGACAGAAGAAACACTGAAGCTTTCTTT.

The chain recombines TRBV6-1 with TRBJ1-1; D uncertain. Germline V gene lookup returns CDR1 MNHNS and CDR2 SASEGT. V was trimmed by 8 bases and J by 0 bases, leaving 7 bases between them. The CDR3 has 12 residues. The CDR3 nucleotides are TGTGCCAGCGCGGTGGTGAACACTGAAGCTTTCTTT. Translation: CASAVVNTEAFF.

The chain links TRBV11-1 to TRBJ2-1, with 8 bases that match TRBD2. The V gene end was trimmed by 4 bases and the J gene end by 9 bases; junction bases not matched to a gene: 5. The germline V gene has CDR1 SGHAT and CDR2 FQDESV (reference sequence). The length of the CDR3 is 13 residues. This chain's CDR3 is CASSWLREGEQFF. The CDR3 DNA reads as TGTGCCAGCAGCTGGTTACGGGAGGGTGAGCAGTTCTTC.

In regard to this clone: One end of the junction varies from germline; a read error may be responsible. The V gene is TRBV6-1, the J gene TRBJ1-3; 7 bases are shared with TRBD1. Germline V CDR1 and CDR2: MNHNS, SASEGT. The CDR3 is 11 amino acids. The CDR3: CASSFAGTDFF. CDR3 in DNA: TGTGCCAGCAGCTTCGCCGGGACAGATTTTTTT.

The genes are TRBV28 and TRBJ2-7; 8 nucleotides align to TRBD1. J was trimmed by 0 bases and V by 0 bases; bases with no gene match: 4. The CDR3 sequence is 16 residues long. Germline V gives CDR1 MDHEN, CDR2 SYDVKM. The CDR3 sequence is CASSLWGTGPSYEQYF. The CDR3 nucleotides are TGTGCCAGCAGTTTATGGGGGACAGGACCCTCCTACGAGCAGTACTTC.